The 26 T cell receptor beta chains below come from one sample, sequenced in a study of cytomegalovirus exposure and HLA in healthy donors. PCR employed 60 Vbeta and 13 Jbeta primers. TCRdb's table, derived via immunoSEQ multiplex PCR, lists solely in-frame clones and lacks some. The sample lists some 190,000 clones, 76% occurring once. The sequencing input was PBMCs. Receptors originate from a woman in her 30s in good health and CMV-seropositive.

The chain carries TRBV6-4 and TRBJ2-5, with a weak D call TRBD1 (6 bases). V was clipped by 6 bases and J by 3 bases, with 11 bases between them. The V gene's germline CDR1 is MRHNA and CDR2 SNTAGT. The CDR3 covers 13 residues. The CDR3 protein is CASSQTGKETQYF. The CDR3 DNA follows: TGTGCCAGCAGCCAAACAGGGAAAGAGACCCAGTACTTC.

The rearrangement links TRBV7-2 to TRBJ1-2; possible D gene TRBD1, 5 bases. Between the trimmed V and J ends, which lost 5 bases and 4 bases, there was a span of 11 bases. Germline V gene lookup returns CDR1 SGHTA and CDR2 FQGNSA. The CDR3 is 13 residues long. CDR3 nucleotide sequence: TGTGCCAGCAGCGTAGGGGAGGGCTATGGCTACACCTTC. It specifies CASSVGEGYGYTF. Variable domain in full (rest from reference TRBV7-2 and TRBJ1-2): GAGVSQSPSNKVTEKGKDVELRCDPISGHTALYWYRQSLGQGLEFLIYFQGNSAPDKSGLPSDRFSAERTGGSVSTLTIQRTQQEDSAVYLCASSVGEGYGYTFGSGTRLTVV.

The chain is built from TRBV5-1 and TRBJ2-2; 8 nucleotides align to TRBD2. Unmatched junction bases numbered 4, after V lost 0 bases and J lost 3 bases. CDR1 SGHRS and CDR2 YFSETQ come from the germline V gene. This CDR3 has 16 amino acids. This CDR3 is CASSLVAGSDTGELFF. As DNA, the CDR3 is TGCGCCAGCAGCTTGGTAGCGGGGAGTGACACCGGGGAGCTGTTTTTT.

The gene calls are TRBV10-3 and TRBJ2-2; 10 bases are shared with TRBD1. The germline CDR1 and CDR2 sequences are ENHRY and SYGVKD. This CDR3 spans 16 amino acids. Trimming removed 0 bases from V and 5 bases from J; junction bases left unmatched: 3. CDR3 sequence: CAISESDRGRTGELFF. The CDR3 bases are TGTGCCATCAGTGAGTCAGACAGGGGGCGGACCGGGGAGCTGTTTTTT.

The chain joins TRBV28 to TRBJ1-2, with D perhaps matching TRBD1 (6 bases). The CDR3 length is 15 residues. Per the germline V gene, CDR1 is MDHEN and CDR2 is SYDVKM. Trimming left V 7 bases short and J 4 bases short, with 19 bases between. The CDR3 is CASNPGDGTPYGYTF. The DNA of the CDR3 is TGTGCCAGCAACCCAGGGGACGGCACCCCCTATGGCTACACCTTC.

The rearrangement uses TRBV14 and TRBJ1-4; D is uncertain. CDR1 is SGHDN, CDR2 FVKESK, per germline. The CDR3 consists of 12 residues. V was cut by 4 bases and J by 10 bases, with 10 bases left in between. CDR3: CASSRSPGKLFF. CDR3 DNA sequence: TGTGCCAGCAGCCGATCCCCCGGAAAACTGTTTTTT.

This clone was observed a handful of times. CDR3 in DNA: TGCAGTGCTAGCGACATTGGCTACACCTTC. Its protein is CSASDIGYTF. The chain uses TRBV20-1 and TRBJ1-2; D is undetermined. Per germline, CDR1 DFQATT and CDR2 SNEGSKA (reference sequence). V was cut by 3 bases and J by 7 bases, with 6 bases left in between. The CDR3 has 10 amino acids.

The V call is TRBV5-5, the J call TRBJ2-7, with D uncertain. Looked up from germline, CDR1 is SGHKS and CDR2 is YYEKEE (reference sequence). The CDR3 covers 14 residues. Trimming cost V 1 base and J 0 bases, with 8 bases left between them. The CDR3 region is CASSLPVSSYEQYF. The CDR3 DNA follows: TGTGCCAGCAGCTTGCCCGTGAGCTCCTACGAGCAGTACTTC.

This chain uses TRBV7-9 with TRBJ1-3; a weak D match, TRBD1 (5 bases). Germline loops: CDR1 SEHNR, CDR2 FQNEAQ (reference sequence). Trimming removed 5 bases at V and 0 bases at J, with 11 bases between. This CDR3 contains 15 residues. The DNA for the CDR3 is TGTGCCAGCAGCCCGGCAGGGTTCTCTGGAAACACCATATATTTT. Its translation is CASSPAGFSGNTIYF.

The V gene is TRBV9, the J gene TRBJ2-3; the D gene is possibly TRBD2 (5 bases). From germline, CDR1 is SGDLS and CDR2 YYNGEE. This CDR3 contains 13 residues. Trimming removed 4 bases from V and 3 bases from J, with 9 bases in between. CDR3 sequence reads: CASSRERTDTQYF. The CDR3 nucleotides are TGTGCCAGCAGCCGCGAGCGGACAGATACGCAGTATTTT.

V is TRBV5-1 and J is TRBJ2-2; 9 bases are a match to TRBD2. Germline V CDR1 and CDR2: SGHRS, YFSETQ. The CDR3 covers 15 residues. V was clipped by 0 bases and J by 6 bases; unmatched bases: 3. The DNA of the CDR3 is TGCGCCAGCAGCTTGGTGGGACTAGCATCCGGGGAGCTGTTTTTT. It encodes CASSLVGLASGELFF. The full variable domain, with the rest looked up from reference TRBV5-1 and TRBJ2-2, is KAGVTQTPRYLIKTRGQQVTLSCSPISGHRSVSWYQQTPGQGLQFLFEYFSETQRNKGNFPGRFSGRQFSNSRSEMNVSTLELGDSALYLCASSLVGLASGELFFGEGSRLTVL.

The chain is built from TRBV4-2 and TRBJ2-5, with 7 positions matching TRBD2. V trimming: 1 base; J trimming: 4 bases; junction bases outside the gene matches: 6. This CDR3 region has 15 residues. Germline V gene data show CDR1 as LGHNA and CDR2 as YNFKEQ. CDR3 in amino acids: CASSQAGGGGETQYF. As DNA, the CDR3 is TGTGCCAGCAGCCAAGCGGGCGGGGGTGGAGAGACCCAGTACTTC.

The chain's CDR3 is CASSKDLAGGYGEQFF. The CDR3 nucleotides read TGTGCCAGCAGCAAAGATCTAGCGGGGGGTTACGGTGAGCAGTTCTTC. The chain joins TRBV7-9 to TRBJ2-1, with 11 nucleotides matching TRBD2. This CDR3 spans 16 amino acids. CDR1 SEHNR and CDR2 FQNEAQ come from the germline V gene (reference sequence). Trimming at V came to 5 bases and at J to 9 bases, leaving 12 bases not matched to a gene.

The chain couples TRBV28 to TRBJ2-5, with TRBD2 matching over 9 bases. This CDR3 contains 14 residues. Germline CDR1 reads MDHEN; CDR2 reads SYDVKM. After removal of 3 bases from V and 3 bases from J, the junction contained 2 bases not matched to a gene. CDR3 bases: TGTGCCAGCAGTTTGGCGGGGGGGGAAGAGACCCAGTACTTC. Translating gives CASSLAGGEETQYF.

V and J are TRBV13 and TRBJ2-7; 7 positions agree with TRBD1. Germline CDR1 is PRHDT and CDR2 is FYEKMQ (reference sequence). The CDR3 loop spans 14 amino acids. The V segment lost 5 bases and the J segment 3 bases; nucleotides outside the gene matches: 7. As DNA, the CDR3 is TGTGCCAGCAGCCCGGACAGGAACCTCTACGAGCAGTACTTC. Protein product: CASSPDRNLYEQYF. Full variable domain (rest looked up from reference TRBV13 and TRBJ2-7): AAGVIQSPRHLIKEKRETATLKCYPIPRHDTVYWYQQGPGQDPQFLISFYEKMQSDKGSIPDRFSAQQFSDYHSELNMSSLELGDSALYFCASSPDRNLYEQYFGPGTRLTVT.

This chain joins TRBV5-1 and TRBJ1-2; 7 nucleotides line up with TRBD1. CDR3 length: 18 amino acids. Germline V CDR1 and CDR2: SGHRS, YFSETQ. V was pared by 2 bases and J by 5 bases, with 18 bases of the junction left unmatched. CDR3 bases: TGCGCCAGCAGCTTCTCCTCCGGGACAGATCTCTGGGGATATGGCTACACCTTC. Its translation: CASSFSSGTDLWGYGYTF.

The chain carries TRBV7-2 and TRBJ2-3; perhaps TRBD1 as D (5 bases). CDR3 length: 9 residues. Germline values: CDR1 SGHTA, CDR2 FQGNSA. Trimming stripped 10 bases from V and 7 bases from J, with 6 bases between. The CDR3 loop reads CATGNTQYF. In nucleotides, the CDR3 is TGTGCCACAGGGAATACGCAGTATTTT.

The V call is TRBV9, the J call TRBJ1-5, with D perhaps TRBD1 (5 bases). The CDR3 is 14 amino acids. Trimming removed 3 bases from V and 5 bases from J, with 12 bases in between. Germline CDR1 and CDR2: SGDLS and YYNGEE. CDR3 region: CASSGGPNDQPQHF. DNA for the CDR3: TGTGCCAGCAGCGGGGGCCCTAATGATCAGCCCCAGCATTTT. The full variable domain, completed using reference TRBV9 and TRBJ1-5, is DSGVTQTPKHLITATGQRVTLRCSPRSGDLSVYWYQQSLDQGLQFLIQYYNGEERAKGNILERFSAQQFPDLHSELNLSSLELGDSALYFCASSGGPNDQPQHFGDGTRLSIL.

The chain has TRBV10-3 and TRBJ1-1; D gene ambiguous. Per the germline V gene, CDR1 is ENHRY and CDR2 is SYGVKD. CDR3 length: 14 residues. V dropped 0 bases and J dropped 0 bases, with 5 bases sitting between them. The CDR3 DNA is TGTGCCATCAGTGAGTCAAGAGTGAACACTGAAGCTTTCTTT. This gives the protein CAISESRVNTEAFF.

The chain is built from TRBV4-3 and TRBJ2-3, with TRBD2 as a possible D gene (6 bases). Germline V gives CDR1 LGHNA, CDR2 YSLEER. The CDR3 loop spans 15 amino acids. V gave up 0 bases and J gave up 6 bases, with 13 bases separating them. As DNA, the CDR3 is TGCGCCAGCAGCCAAGATCGCGGGGTGAGGGATACGCAGTATTTT. It yields the protein CASSQDRGVRDTQYF.

The chain recombines TRBV6-6 with TRBJ1-5; TRBD1 is a possible D gene (6 bases). Trimming pared 4 bases from V and 6 bases from J, leaving 10 bases between. Germline loops: CDR1 MNHNY, CDR2 SVGAGI (reference sequence). This CDR3 comprises 13 residues. CDR3 loop: CASSSGVSQPQHF. As DNA, the CDR3 is TGTGCCAGCAGTTCAGGGGTTAGTCAGCCCCAGCATTTT.

This chain links TRBV5-1 with TRBJ2-7; 8 nucleotides match TRBD2. V lost 3 bases to trimming and J lost 7 bases; unmatched junction nucleotides: 3. The CDR3 length is 12 residues. CDR1 and CDR2 (germline): SGHRS, YFSETQ. The CDR3 region is CASSSGGREQYF. Written as DNA, the CDR3 is TGCGCCAGCAGCTCGGGAGGGAGGGAGCAGTACTTC.

Notes on this clone: One end of the junction is discordant with germline, which a read error may explain. The chain couples TRBV7-9 to TRBJ2-7, with D possibly matching TRBD2 (7 bases). Germline loops: CDR1 SEHNR, CDR2 FQNEAQ (reference sequence). CDR3 length: 17 residues. The DNA for the CDR3 is TGTTCCAGCAGCCGCCCACCCGAGGGGGGGAACTCCTACGAGCAGTACTTC. The encoded protein is CSSSRPPEGGNSYEQYF.

The rearrangement joins TRBV28 to TRBJ2-7; 10 bases map to TRBD2. J gave up 0 bases and V 5 bases, and 7 bases lay outside the gene matches. The germline CDR1 and CDR2 sequences are MDHEN and SYDVKM. CDR3 length equals 16 residues. The CDR3 region is CASSMLAGVFSYEQYF. In DNA form, the CDR3 reads TGTGCCAGCAGTATGCTAGCGGGGGTCTTCTCCTACGAGCAGTACTTC.

This rearrangement joins TRBV6-5 to TRBJ2-1; a weak D match, TRBD2 (7 bases). Germline values: CDR1 MNHEY, CDR2 SVGAGI. The length of the CDR3 is 14 residues. Trimming shortened V by 0 bases and J by 7 bases, and 10 bases separated the two germline ends. CDR3 sequence: CASSYSGGRNEQFF. CDR3 sequence (DNA): TGTGCCAGCAGTTACTCGGGGGGGCGGAATGAGCAGTTCTTC.

The chain combines TRBV7-9 with TRBJ2-7; TRBD1 agrees at 9 bases. This CDR3 region has 15 residues. Germline lookup yields CDR1 SEHNR and CDR2 FQNEAQ (reference sequence). The trim removed 7 bases at V and 7 bases at J, leaving 14 bases unmatched. CDR3 region: CASTLGRTGVDEQYF. The DNA for the CDR3 is TGTGCCAGCACCTTGGGTAGGACAGGGGTCGATGAGCAGTACTTC.